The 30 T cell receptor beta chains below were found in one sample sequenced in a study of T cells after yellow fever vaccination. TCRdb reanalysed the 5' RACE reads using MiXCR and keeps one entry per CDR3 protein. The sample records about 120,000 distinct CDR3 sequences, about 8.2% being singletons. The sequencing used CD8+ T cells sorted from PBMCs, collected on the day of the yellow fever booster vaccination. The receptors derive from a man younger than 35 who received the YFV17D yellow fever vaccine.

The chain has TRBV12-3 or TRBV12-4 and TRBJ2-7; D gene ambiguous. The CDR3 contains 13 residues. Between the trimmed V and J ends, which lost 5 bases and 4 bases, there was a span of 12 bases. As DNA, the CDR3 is TGTGCCAGCAGTCCCGCAACGTTTTACGAGCAGTACTTC. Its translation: CASSPATFYEQYF.

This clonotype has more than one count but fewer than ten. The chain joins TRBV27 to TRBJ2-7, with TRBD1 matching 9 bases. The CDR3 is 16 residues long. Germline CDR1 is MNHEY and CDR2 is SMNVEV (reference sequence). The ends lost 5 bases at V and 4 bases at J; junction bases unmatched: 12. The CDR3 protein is CASSLMFRDRAYEQYF. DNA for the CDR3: TGTGCCAGCAGTCTCATGTTCCGGGACAGGGCTTACGAGCAGTACTTC.

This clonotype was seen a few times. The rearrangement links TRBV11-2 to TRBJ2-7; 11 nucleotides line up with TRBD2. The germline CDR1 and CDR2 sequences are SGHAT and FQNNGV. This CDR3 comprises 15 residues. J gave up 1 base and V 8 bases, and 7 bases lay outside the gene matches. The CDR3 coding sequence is TGTGCCAGCGGAGCCGGGACTAGCGGATCCTACGAGCAGTACGTC. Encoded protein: CASGAGTSGSYEQYV.

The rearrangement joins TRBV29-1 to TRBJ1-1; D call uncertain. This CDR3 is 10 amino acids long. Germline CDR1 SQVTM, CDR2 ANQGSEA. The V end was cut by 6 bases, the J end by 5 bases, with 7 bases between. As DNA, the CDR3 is TGCAGCGTCGGGAGTACTGAAGCTTTCTTT. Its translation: CSVGSTEAFF. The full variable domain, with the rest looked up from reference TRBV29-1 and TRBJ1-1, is SAVISQKPSRDICQRGTSLTIQCQVDSQVTMMFWYRQQPGQSLTLIATANQGSEATYESGFVIDKFPISRPNLTFSTLTVSNMSPEDSSIYLCSVGSTEAFFGQGTRLTVV.

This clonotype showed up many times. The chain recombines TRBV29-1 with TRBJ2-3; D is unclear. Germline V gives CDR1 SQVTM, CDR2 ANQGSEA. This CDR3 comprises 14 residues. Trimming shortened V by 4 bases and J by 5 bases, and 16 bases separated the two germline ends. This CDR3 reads CSVGEQVVGDTQYF. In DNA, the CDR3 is TGCAGCGTTGGCGAGCAGGTGGTGGGAGATACGCAGTATTTT.

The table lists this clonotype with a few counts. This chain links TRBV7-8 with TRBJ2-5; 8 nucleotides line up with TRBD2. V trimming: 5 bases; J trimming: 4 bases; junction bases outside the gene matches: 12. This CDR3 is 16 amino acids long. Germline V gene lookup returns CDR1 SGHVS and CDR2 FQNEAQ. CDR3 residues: CASSHTGLGVPETQYF. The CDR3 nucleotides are TGTGCCAGCAGCCACACGGGACTAGGGGTCCCAGAGACCCAGTACTTC. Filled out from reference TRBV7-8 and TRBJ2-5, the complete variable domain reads GAGVSQSPRYKVAKRGQDVALRCDPISGHVSLFWYQQALGQGPEFLTYFQNEAQLDKSGLPSDRFFAERPEGSVSTLKIQRTQQEDSAVYLCASSHTGLGVPETQYFGPGTRLLVL.

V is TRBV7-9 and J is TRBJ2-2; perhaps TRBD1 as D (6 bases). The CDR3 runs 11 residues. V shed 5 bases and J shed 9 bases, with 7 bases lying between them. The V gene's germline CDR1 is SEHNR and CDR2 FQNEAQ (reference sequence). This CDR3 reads CASSGGRELFF. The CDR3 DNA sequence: TGTGCCAGCAGCGGGGGCCGGGAGCTGTTTTTT.

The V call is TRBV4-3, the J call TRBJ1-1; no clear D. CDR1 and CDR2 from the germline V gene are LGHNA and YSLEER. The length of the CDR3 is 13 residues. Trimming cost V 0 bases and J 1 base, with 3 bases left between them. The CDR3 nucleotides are TGCGCCAGCAGCCAAGAACGGAACACTGAAGCTTTCTTT. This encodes CASSQERNTEAFF.

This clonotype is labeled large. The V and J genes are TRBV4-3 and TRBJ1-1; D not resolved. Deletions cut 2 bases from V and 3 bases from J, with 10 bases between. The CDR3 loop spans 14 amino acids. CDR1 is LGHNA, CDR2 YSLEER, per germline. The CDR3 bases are TGCGCCAGCAGCCAATGGGCGAAGGACACTGAAGCTTTCTTT. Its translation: CASSQWAKDTEAFF.

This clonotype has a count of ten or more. The CDR3 here is CASSSVLGHEQFF. The CDR3 DNA is TGTGCCAGCAGCTCGGTCCTCGGGCATGAGCAGTTCTTC. This chain connects TRBV9 to TRBJ2-1; D remains unclear. V dropped 4 bases and J dropped 8 bases, with 13 bases sitting between them. CDR1 is SGDLS and CDR2 is YYNGEE in the germline V gene. This CDR3 region has 13 residues.

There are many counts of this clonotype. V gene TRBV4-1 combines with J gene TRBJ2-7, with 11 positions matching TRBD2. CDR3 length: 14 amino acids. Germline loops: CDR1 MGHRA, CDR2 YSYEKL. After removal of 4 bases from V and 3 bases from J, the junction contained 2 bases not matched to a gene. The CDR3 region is CASSPGLAVYEQYF. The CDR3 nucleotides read TGCGCCAGCAGCCCGGGACTAGCGGTCTACGAGCAGTACTTC.

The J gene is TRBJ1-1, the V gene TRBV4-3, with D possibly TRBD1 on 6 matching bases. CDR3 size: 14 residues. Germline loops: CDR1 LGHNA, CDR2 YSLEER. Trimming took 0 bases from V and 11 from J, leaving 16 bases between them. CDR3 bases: TGCGCCAGCAGCCAAGACTTCGGGGGCTGGGATGCTTTCTTT. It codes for CASSQDFGGWDAFF.

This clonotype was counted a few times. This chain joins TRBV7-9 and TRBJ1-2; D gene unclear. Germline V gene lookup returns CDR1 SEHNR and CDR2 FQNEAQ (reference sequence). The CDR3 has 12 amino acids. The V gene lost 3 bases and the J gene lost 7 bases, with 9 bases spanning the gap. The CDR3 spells CASSLERRGYTF. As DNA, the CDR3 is TGTGCCAGCAGCTTGGAACGTCGTGGCTACACCTTC.

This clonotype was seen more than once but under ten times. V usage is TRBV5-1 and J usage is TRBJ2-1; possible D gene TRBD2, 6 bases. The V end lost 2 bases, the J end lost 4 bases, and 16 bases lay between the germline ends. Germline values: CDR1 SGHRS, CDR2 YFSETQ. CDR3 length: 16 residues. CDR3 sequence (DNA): TGCGCCAGCAGCTTAATGGTTGGGGCGGGGTACAATGAGCAGTTCTTC. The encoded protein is CASSLMVGAGYNEQFF.

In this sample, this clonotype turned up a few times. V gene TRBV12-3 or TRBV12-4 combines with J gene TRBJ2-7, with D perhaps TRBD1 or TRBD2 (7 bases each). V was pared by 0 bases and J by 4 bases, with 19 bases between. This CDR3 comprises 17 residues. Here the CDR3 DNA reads TGTGCCAGCAGTTTAGCTCTATTCGGGACAGCGGGGTACGAGCAGTACTTC. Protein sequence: CASSLALFGTAGYEQYF.

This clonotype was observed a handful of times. CDR3 region: CASSYGGAGAFF. The DNA of the CDR3 is TGTGCCAGCAGTTACGGGGGGGCCGGTGCTTTCTTT. V is TRBV12-3 or TRBV12-4 and J is TRBJ1-1, with TRBD1 as a possible D gene (6 bases). With 4 bases removed from V and 11 bases from J, the gap between germline ends came to 14 bases. This CDR3 has 12 amino acids.

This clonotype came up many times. The CDR3 here is CAAWRDGSYEQYF. CDR3 sequence (DNA): TGTGCCGCTTGGAGGGACGGCTCCTACGAGCAGTACTTC. The chain links TRBV28 to TRBJ2-7, with D tentatively TRBD2 (6 bases). The CDR3 has 13 residues. V lost 11 bases to trimming and J lost 0 bases, with 14 bases between them. Germline lookup yields CDR1 MDHEN and CDR2 SYDVKM.

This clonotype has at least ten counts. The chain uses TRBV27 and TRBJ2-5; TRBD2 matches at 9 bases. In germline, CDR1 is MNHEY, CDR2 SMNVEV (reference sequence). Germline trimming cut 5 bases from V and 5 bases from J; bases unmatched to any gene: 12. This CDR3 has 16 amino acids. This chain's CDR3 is CASSPRSGGRRETQYF. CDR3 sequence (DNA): TGTGCCAGCAGTCCTCGTAGCGGGGGCCGAAGGGAGACCCAGTACTTC.

CDR3 DNA: TGTGCCAGCAGCTTAGGCAGGGTAGGACGAGAGACCCAGTACTTC. It encodes CASSLGRVGRETQYF. The chain uses TRBV7-9 and TRBJ2-5, with D tentatively TRBD1 (5 bases). CDR1 SEHNR and CDR2 FQNEAQ come from the germline V gene (reference sequence). V lost 1 base and J 4 bases, leaving 13 bases between the germline ends. CDR3 length: 15 residues. The whole variable domain, remainder taken from reference TRBV7-9 and TRBJ2-5, is DTGVSQNPRHKITKRGQNVTFRCDPISEHNRLYWYRQTLGQGPEFLTYFQNEAQLEKSRLLSDRFSAERPKGSFSTLEIQRTEQGDSAMYLCASSLGRVGRETQYFGPGTRLLVL.

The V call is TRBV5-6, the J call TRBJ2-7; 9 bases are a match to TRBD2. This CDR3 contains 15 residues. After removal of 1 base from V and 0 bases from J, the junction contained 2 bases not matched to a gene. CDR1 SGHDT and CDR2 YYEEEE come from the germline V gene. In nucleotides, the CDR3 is TGTGCCAGCAGCTTGCTAGCGGGGTTCTCCTACGAGCAGTACTTC. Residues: CASSLLAGFSYEQYF.

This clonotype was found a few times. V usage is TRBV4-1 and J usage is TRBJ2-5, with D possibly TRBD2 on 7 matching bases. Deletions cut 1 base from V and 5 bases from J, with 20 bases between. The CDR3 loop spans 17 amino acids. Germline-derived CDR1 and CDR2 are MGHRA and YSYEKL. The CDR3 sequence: CASSQGGGGQRRETQYF. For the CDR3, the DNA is TGCGCCAGCAGCCAAGGCGGGGGAGGACAGCGCCGCGAGACCCAGTACTTC.

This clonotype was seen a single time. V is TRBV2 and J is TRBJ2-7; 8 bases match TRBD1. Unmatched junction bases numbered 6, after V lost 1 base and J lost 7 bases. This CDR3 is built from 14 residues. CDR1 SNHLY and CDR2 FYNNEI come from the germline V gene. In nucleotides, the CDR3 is TGTGCCAGCAGTGAAGGGACAGGGAGAGGGGAGCAGTACTTC. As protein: CASSEGTGRGEQYF.

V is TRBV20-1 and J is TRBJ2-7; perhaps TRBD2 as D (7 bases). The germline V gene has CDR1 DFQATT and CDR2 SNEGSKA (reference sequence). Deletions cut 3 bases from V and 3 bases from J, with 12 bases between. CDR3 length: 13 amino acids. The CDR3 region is CSASGGHNYEQYF. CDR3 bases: TGCAGTGCTAGCGGGGGGCACAACTACGAGCAGTACTTC.

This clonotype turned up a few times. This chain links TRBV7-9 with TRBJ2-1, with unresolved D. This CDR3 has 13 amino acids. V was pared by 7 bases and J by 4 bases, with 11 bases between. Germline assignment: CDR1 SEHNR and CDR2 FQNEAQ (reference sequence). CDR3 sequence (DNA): TGTGCCAGCACCTCCTCCCTGTACAATGAGCAGTTCTTC. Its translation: CASTSSLYNEQFF.

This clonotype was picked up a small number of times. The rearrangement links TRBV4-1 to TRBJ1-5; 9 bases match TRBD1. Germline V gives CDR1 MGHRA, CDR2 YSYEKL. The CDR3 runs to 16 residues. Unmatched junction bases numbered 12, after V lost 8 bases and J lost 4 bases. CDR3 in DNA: TGCGCCAGCCAACCAAGGACCGGGACAGGGAATCAGCCCCAGCATTTT. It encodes CASQPRTGTGNQPQHF.

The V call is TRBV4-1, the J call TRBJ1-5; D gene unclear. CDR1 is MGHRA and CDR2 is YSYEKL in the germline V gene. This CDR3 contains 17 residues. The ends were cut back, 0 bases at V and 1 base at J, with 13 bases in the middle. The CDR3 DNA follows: TGCGCCAGCAGCCAAGAGGCCGGGGAGGTAAGCAATCAGCCCCAGCATTTT. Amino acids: CASSQEAGEVSNQPQHF.

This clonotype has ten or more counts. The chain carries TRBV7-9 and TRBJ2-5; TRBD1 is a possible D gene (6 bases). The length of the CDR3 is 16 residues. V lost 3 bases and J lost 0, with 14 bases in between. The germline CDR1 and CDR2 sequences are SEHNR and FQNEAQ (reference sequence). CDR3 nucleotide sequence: TGTGCCAGCAGCTTGGGACATTTTCTGTACCAAGAGACCCAGTACTTC. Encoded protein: CASSLGHFLYQETQYF.

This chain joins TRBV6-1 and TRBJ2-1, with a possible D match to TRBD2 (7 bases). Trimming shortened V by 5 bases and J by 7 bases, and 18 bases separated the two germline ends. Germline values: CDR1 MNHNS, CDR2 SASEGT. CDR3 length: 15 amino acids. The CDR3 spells CASSMGGGLKNEQFF. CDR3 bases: TGTGCCAGCAGTATGGGGGGGGGCCTAAAAAATGAGCAGTTCTTC.

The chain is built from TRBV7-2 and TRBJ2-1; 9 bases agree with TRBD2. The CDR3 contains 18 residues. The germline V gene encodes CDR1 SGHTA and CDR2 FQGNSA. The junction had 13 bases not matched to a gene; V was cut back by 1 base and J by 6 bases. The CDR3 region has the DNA TGTGCCAGCAGCTTAGAAGGTACAGCGGGGGGACTAATCAATGAGCAGTTCTTC. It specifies CASSLEGTAGGLINEQFF.

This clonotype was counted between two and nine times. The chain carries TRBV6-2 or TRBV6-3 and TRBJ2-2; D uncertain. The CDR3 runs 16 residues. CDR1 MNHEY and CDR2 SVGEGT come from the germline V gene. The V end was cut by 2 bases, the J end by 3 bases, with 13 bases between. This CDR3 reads CASSYAAVVYTGELFF. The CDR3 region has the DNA TGTGCCAGCAGTTACGCGGCAGTAGTATACACCGGGGAGCTGTTTTTT.